Listed below are T cell receptor beta chains from one sample, sequenced in a study of CD8+CD57+ T cells in acquired aplastic anemia. TCRdb independently ran MiXCR on the reads; one entry per CDR3 protein. The sample contains 86,000 or so distinct CDR3 sequences, around 42% of which appear only once. The material sequenced was sorted CD4+, CD8+, or CD8+CD57+ T cells (not recorded which) from PBMCs. These receptors were taken from a human donor in good health, serving as a control. The CDR3 runs from the conserved cysteine through the conserved F or W. The D gene is left open where the match is weak. Not all rows give a size; the values are once, few, many and, for expanded clones, a class.

V gene: TRBV6-5
D gene: NA
clone size: NA
CDR3 length: 15
J gene: TRBJ1-6
CDR3 DNA: TGTGCCAGCAGTTATCAGGCAGGGGAGGGTTCACCCCTCCACTTT
CDR3 protein: CASSYQAGEGSPLHF

V gene: TRBV19
D gene: NA
clone size: NA
CDR3 length: 16
J gene: TRBJ1-1
CDR3 DNA: TGTGCCAGTAGTATTAGTGTGGCAGCAATGAACACTGAAGCTTTCTTT
CDR3 protein: CASSISVAAMNTEAFF

V gene: TRBV6-5
D gene: NA
clone size: NA
CDR3 length: 14
J gene: TRBJ2-5
CDR3 DNA: TGTGCCAGCAGTTACCGTCCAGGGCAAGAGACCCAGTACTTC
CDR3 protein: CASSYRPGQETQYF

V gene: TRBV20-1
D gene: TRBD2
clone size: NA
CDR3 length: 14
J gene: TRBJ2-7
CDR3 DNA: TGCAGTGCTGTTGGACTAGCGGCAACCTACGAGCAGTACTTC
CDR3 protein: CSAVGLAATYEQYF

V gene: TRBV12-3/TRBV12-4
D gene: NA
clone size: many
CDR3 length: 12
J gene: TRBJ2-1
CDR3 DNA: TGTGCCAGCAGTTTTAATGTCAATGAGCAGTTCTTC
CDR3 protein: CASSFNVNEQFF

V gene: TRBV20-1
D gene: NA
clone size: NA
CDR3 length: 15
J gene: TRBJ2-5
CDR3 DNA: TGCAGTGCGCCACCCGGGACAAGGGTGCAAGAGACCCAGTACTTC
CDR3 protein: CSAPPGTRVQETQYF

V gene: TRBV6-1
D gene: NA
clone size: NA
CDR3 length: 15
J gene: TRBJ2-1
CDR3 DNA: TGTGCCAGCAGTGAACTGGTCAGGGTGAGGGATGAGCAGTTCTTC
CDR3 protein: CASSELVRVRDEQFF

V gene: TRBV2
D gene: TRBD1
clone size: NA
CDR3 length: 14
J gene: TRBJ2-4
CDR3 DNA: TGTGCCAGTCGGGACAGGGGGTCCAAAAACATTCAGTACTTC
CDR3 protein: CASRDRGSKNIQYF

V gene: TRBV4-1
D gene: NA
clone size: NA
CDR3 length: 16
J gene: TRBJ2-1
CDR3 DNA: TGCGCCAGCAGCCAAATACCGGGACGCGACGAGGGGGGGCAGTTCTTC
CDR3 protein: CASSQIPGRDEGGQFF

V gene: TRBV5-1
D gene: TRBD1
clone size: NA
CDR3 length: 17
J gene: TRBJ1-4
CDR3 DNA: TGCGCCAGCAGCTTGGGCTTAAGACAGGGAACTAATGAAAAACTGTTTTTT
CDR3 protein: CASSLGLRQGTNEKLFF

V gene: TRBV10-3
D gene: NA
clone size: NA
CDR3 length: 14
J gene: TRBJ2-3
CDR3 DNA: TGTGCCATCAGTGAGGGCGGTAGCACAGATACGCAGTATTTT
CDR3 protein: CAISEGGSTDTQYF

V gene: TRBV29-1
D gene: TRBD2
clone size: many
CDR3 length: 12
J gene: TRBJ2-7
CDR3 DNA: TGCAGCGTGAGGGACTATTCCTACGAGCAGTACTTC
CDR3 protein: CSVRDYSYEQYF

V gene: TRBV7-9
D gene: NA
clone size: NA
CDR3 length: 14
J gene: TRBJ2-7
CDR3 DNA: TGTGCCAGCAGCTTAGCGCGTGGTTTCTACGAGCAGTACTTC
CDR3 protein: CASSLARGFYEQYF

V gene: TRBV6-5
D gene: NA
clone size: many
CDR3 length: 15
J gene: TRBJ1-6
CDR3 DNA: TGTGCCAGCAGTTACCCCACAGGTCTCCTAATGTCCCTCCACTTT
CDR3 protein: CASSYPTGLLMSLHF

V gene: TRBV11-2
D gene: TRBD2
clone size: NA
CDR3 length: 15
J gene: TRBJ2-1
CDR3 DNA: TGTGCCAGCAGCTTAGTTCGGGGGGGTGTGAATGAGCAGTTCTTC
CDR3 protein: CASSLVRGGVNEQFF

V gene: TRBV5-1
D gene: TRBD1
clone size: many
CDR3 length: 14
J gene: TRBJ2-1
CDR3 DNA: TGCGCCAGCAGCGTCGACAGGGACCCAAATGAGCAGTTCTTC
CDR3 protein: CASSVDRDPNEQFF

V gene: TRBV7-9
D gene: NA
clone size: NA
CDR3 length: 15
J gene: TRBJ1-1
CDR3 DNA: TGTGCCAGCAGCTTAGCTCCGGGGGTGAACACTGAAGCTTTCTTT
CDR3 protein: CASSLAPGVNTEAFF

V gene: TRBV30
D gene: NA
clone size: NA
CDR3 length: 14
J gene: TRBJ2-2
CDR3 DNA: TGTGCCTGGAGTGTACGGATTTTGGGCGGGGAGCTGTTTTTT
CDR3 protein: CAWSVRILGGELFF

V gene: TRBV10-3
D gene: NA
clone size: many
CDR3 length: 15
J gene: TRBJ2-3
CDR3 DNA: TGTGCCATCAGTGAGTCGTACAGCTACACAGATACGCAGTATTTT
CDR3 protein: CAISESYSYTDTQYF

V gene: TRBV29-1
D gene: NA
clone size: NA
CDR3 length: 16
J gene: TRBJ2-7
CDR3 DNA: TGCAGCGTTGAAGTCTCCGTACAGGCTATCTCCTACGAGCAGTACTTC
CDR3 protein: CSVEVSVQAISYEQYF

V gene: TRBV2
D gene: TRBD2
clone size: many
CDR3 length: 17
J gene: TRBJ2-3
CDR3 DNA: TGTGCCAGCAGGCCATCCGTCCTAGCGGGACGCACAGATACGCAGTATTTT
CDR3 protein: CASRPSVLAGRTDTQYF

V gene: TRBV15
D gene: NA
clone size: NA
CDR3 length: 16
J gene: TRBJ2-1
CDR3 DNA: TGTGCCACCAGCAAACGGGAGCAGAGCTCCTACAATGAGCAGTTCTTC
CDR3 protein: CATSKREQSSYNEQFF

V gene: TRBV25-1
D gene: TRBD2
clone size: NA
CDR3 length: 17
J gene: TRBJ2-3
CDR3 DNA: TGTGCCAGCAGCCAAGTTGGTGGAGCGGGAGCTCCGGATACGCAGTATTTT
CDR3 protein: CASSQVGGAGAPDTQYF

V gene: TRBV20-1
D gene: NA
clone size: many
CDR3 length: 13
J gene: TRBJ1-2
CDR3 DNA: TGCAGTGCTACCGGGTCTAAGCTCCATGGCTACACCTTC
CDR3 protein: CSATGSKLHGYTF

V gene: TRBV6-1
D gene: TRBD2
clone size: many
CDR3 length: 15
J gene: TRBJ2-7
CDR3 DNA: TGTGCCAGCAGTGCAGAACTAGCGGGGTCCTACGAGCAGTACTTC
CDR3 protein: CASSAELAGSYEQYF

V gene: TRBV7-9
D gene: NA
clone size: many
CDR3 length: 15
J gene: TRBJ2-5
CDR3 DNA: TGTGCCAGCAGCCAAAAGCGGGTCGTAGAAGAGACCCAGTACTTC
CDR3 protein: CASSQKRVVEETQYF

V gene: TRBV7-8
D gene: NA
clone size: many
CDR3 length: 15
J gene: TRBJ1-1
CDR3 DNA: TGTGCCAGCAGCTCACCCCTCCAGGGTGCCACTGAAGCTTTCTTT
CDR3 protein: CASSSPLQGATEAFF

V gene: TRBV7-9
D gene: NA
clone size: few
CDR3 length: 13
J gene: TRBJ2-7
CDR3 DNA: TGTGCCAGCAGCGCCGGACCAGCCTACGAGCAGTACTTC
CDR3 protein: CASSAGPAYEQYF

V gene: TRBV5-1
D gene: NA
clone size: many
CDR3 length: 13
J gene: TRBJ1-1
CDR3 DNA: TGCGCCAGCAGCCTAGGACGGCACACTGAAGCTTTCTTT
CDR3 protein: CASSLGRHTEAFF

V gene: TRBV5-6
D gene: NA
clone size: NA
CDR3 length: 16
J gene: TRBJ2-3
CDR3 DNA: TGTGCCAGCAGCTTGGTCCGGGACCTCAGCACAGATACGCAGTATTTT
CDR3 protein: CASSLVRDLSTDTQYF

V gene: TRBV10-3
D gene: NA
clone size: NA
CDR3 length: 13
J gene: TRBJ1-1
CDR3 DNA: TGTGCCATCACCACCAAACAGAACACTGAAGCTTTCTTT
CDR3 protein: CAITTKQNTEAFF

V gene: TRBV29-1
D gene: NA
clone size: NA
CDR3 length: 14
J gene: TRBJ2-5
CDR3 DNA: TGCAGCGTTGATTTGGACAGCCGACAAGAGACCCAGTACTTC
CDR3 protein: CSVDLDSRQETQYF

V gene: TRBV3-1
D gene: NA
clone size: many
CDR3 length: 16
J gene: TRBJ1-2
CDR3 DNA: TGTGCCAGCAGCCAAGGGGGGGACGTAGCTAACTATGGCTACACCTTC
CDR3 protein: CASSQGGDVANYGYTF

V gene: TRBV15
D gene: NA
clone size: NA
CDR3 length: 15
J gene: TRBJ1-1
CDR3 DNA: TGTGCCACCAGCAGTTACTCGATAGTGAACACTGAAGCTTTCTTT
CDR3 protein: CATSSYSIVNTEAFF

V gene: TRBV5-1
D gene: TRBD2
clone size: NA
CDR3 length: 11
J gene: TRBJ2-1
CDR3 DNA: TGCGCCAGCAGCTCTCGGGGGGGGCAGTTCTTC
CDR3 protein: CASSSRGGQFF

V gene: TRBV29-1
D gene: NA
clone size: many
CDR3 length: 16
J gene: TRBJ2-6
CDR3 DNA: TGCAGCGTTGAAGATTGGACGAGCTCTGGGGCCAACGTCCTGACTTTC
CDR3 protein: CSVEDWTSSGANVLTF

V gene: TRBV29-1
D gene: TRBD1
clone size: NA
CDR3 length: 11
J gene: TRBJ1-2
CDR3 DNA: TGCAGCGTTCTTGACAGGGAAGGCTACACCTTC
CDR3 protein: CSVLDREGYTF

V gene: TRBV25-1
D gene: NA
clone size: few
CDR3 length: 13
J gene: TRBJ2-3
CDR3 DNA: TGTGCCAGCAGTTGGGTTCTGGCGGATACGCAGTATTTT
CDR3 protein: CASSWVLADTQYF